This entry lists 14 T cell receptor beta chains sequenced from one sample in a study of blood T cell repertoires in COVID-19. The method was immunoSEQ multiplex PCR; TCRdb's version includes in-frame clones alone and lacks a portion of them. The repertoire holds a few hundred thousand clones, with around four fifths as singletons. Sequenced input: peripheral blood. Receptor source: a woman aged 45 to 65 with active or convalescent COVID-19.

Regarding this clone: A read error may produce the germline difference seen at one junction end. This sequence joins TRBV7-2 and TRBJ1-2; 7 bases map to TRBD1. CDR3 length: 15 residues. Germline assignment: CDR1 SGHTA and CDR2 FQGNSA. DNA of the CDR3: TGTGCCGGCAGCTTAGTAGAGGGGGCCCACTATGGCTACACCTTC. Translating it yields CAGSLVEGAHYGYTF.

This clone has just one count. The genes are TRBV27 and TRBJ1-2; 7 nucleotides match TRBD1. CDR3 length equals 14 residues. V gave up 5 bases and J gave up 1 base; unmatched junction bases: 4. Germline CDR1 MNHEY, CDR2 SMNVEV (reference sequence). CDR3: CASSPRQGNYGYTF. The CDR3 coding sequence is TGTGCCAGCAGTCCAAGACAGGGTAACTATGGCTACACCTTC.

The rearrangement joins TRBV7-8 to TRBJ2-1; the match to TRBD1 covers 8 bases. Losses at the gene ends were 5 bases for V and 6 bases for J; bases not matched to a gene: 9. Per germline, CDR1 SGHVS and CDR2 FQNEAQ. The CDR3 spans 15 residues. The CDR3 sequence: CASSPRQGFLNEQFF. CDR3 sequence (DNA): TGTGCCAGCAGCCCCCGACAGGGGTTTCTCAATGAGCAGTTCTTC. The variable domain in full, completed from reference TRBV7-8 and TRBJ2-1, reads GAGVSQSPRYKVAKRGQDVALRCDPISGHVSLFWYQQALGQGPEFLTYFQNEAQLDKSGLPSDRFFAERPEGSVSTLKIQRTQQEDSAVYLCASSPRQGFLNEQFFGPGTRLTVL.

The J gene is TRBJ1-2, the V gene TRBV11-2, with 9 bases that match TRBD1. CDR1 and CDR2 (germline): SGHAT, FQNNGV. The CDR3 is made up of 14 amino acids. V lost 3 bases, J lost 2 bases, and 1 base stayed unmatched. CDR3 in amino acids: CASSFGQGNYGYTF. CDR3 DNA sequence: TGTGCCAGCAGCTTCGGACAGGGGAACTATGGCTACACCTTC.

This clone was seen just once. The V call is TRBV7-8, the J call TRBJ1-5; 10 nucleotides agree with TRBD1. The CDR3 has 17 amino acids. Germline CDR1 is SGHVS and CDR2 is FQNEAQ. The V segment lost 0 bases and the J segment 4 bases; nucleotides outside the gene matches: 6. In DNA, the CDR3 is TGTGCCAGCAGCTTAGCCGGGACAGGGGTATGGAATCAGCCCCAGCATTTT. Its protein is CASSLAGTGVWNQPQHF. The variable domain in full, completed from reference TRBV7-8 and TRBJ1-5, reads GAGVSQSPRYKVAKRGQDVALRCDPISGHVSLFWYQQALGQGPEFLTYFQNEAQLDKSGLPSDRFFAERPEGSVSTLKIQRTQQEDSAVYLCASSLAGTGVWNQPQHFGDGTRLSIL.

The CDR3 is CAWRASGQPQHF. The CDR3 DNA sequence: TGTGCCTGGAGGGCCTCGGGGCAGCCCCAGCATTTT. The V gene is TRBV30, the J gene TRBJ1-5; D is undetermined. Germline CDR1 is GTSNPN and CDR2 is SVGIG (reference sequence). CDR3 length: 12 residues. Trimming cost V 3 bases and J 7 bases, with 10 bases left between them.

This sequence joins TRBV7-8 and TRBJ1-5; 7 positions match TRBD1. V lost 4 bases to trimming and J lost 6 bases; unmatched junction nucleotides: 9. Germline CDR1 reads SGHVS; CDR2 reads FQNEAQ. CDR3 length equals 15 residues. Here the CDR3 reads CASSSDRVVIQPQHF. In DNA, the CDR3 is TGTGCCAGCAGCTCAGACAGGGTGGTCATTCAGCCCCAGCATTTT. The variable domain in full, with the rest retrieved from reference TRBV7-8 and TRBJ1-5, is GAGVSQSPRYKVAKRGQDVALRCDPISGHVSLFWYQQALGQGPEFLTYFQNEAQLDKSGLPSDRFFAERPEGSVSTLKIQRTQQEDSAVYLCASSSDRVVIQPQHFGDGTRLSIL.

The chain is built from TRBV9 and TRBJ2-7; D not resolved. This CDR3 has 12 residues. V shed 4 bases and J shed 3 bases, with 8 bases lying between them. CDR1 and CDR2 from the germline V gene are SGDLS and YYNGEE. The CDR3: CASSSRHYEQYF. The CDR3 DNA follows: TGTGCCAGCAGCTCCCGACACTACGAGCAGTACTTC.

V is TRBV3-1 (or the pseudogene TRBV3-2) and J is TRBJ2-7; D might be TRBD1 (5 bases). The CDR3 runs 12 residues. The germline V gene has CDR1 LGHDT and CDR2 YNNKEL (reference sequence). The V and J ends lost 0 bases and 6 bases respectively, with 6 bases between them. The CDR3 is CASSQDRAEQYF. The CDR3 DNA sequence: TGTGCCAGCAGCCAAGACAGGGCCGAGCAGTACTTC.

The chain recombines TRBV4-2 with TRBJ2-5; 7 nucleotides agree with TRBD2. The CDR3 has 14 residues. V lost 3 bases to trimming and J lost 8 bases; unmatched junction nucleotides: 9. Germline assignment: CDR1 LGHNA and CDR2 YNFKEQ. The CDR3 DNA reads TGTGCCAGCAGCCACGGACTAGGAGTAAGAACCCAGTACTTC. Translation gives CASSHGLGVRTQYF.

V usage is TRBV28 and J usage is TRBJ1-1; maybe TRBD1 (5 bases). V was cut by 1 base and J by 4 bases, with 7 bases left in between. The CDR3 consists of 13 residues. Germline V gene data show CDR1 as MDHEN and CDR2 as SYDVKM. This CDR3 reads CASSLLGGTEAFF. The CDR3 region has the DNA TGTGCCAGCAGTTTATTGGGGGGCACTGAAGCTTTCTTT. The entire variable domain, with the rest obtained from reference TRBV28 and TRBJ1-1, is as follows: DVKVTQSSRYLVKRTGEKVFLECVQDMDHENMFWYRQDPGLGLRLIYFSYDVKMKEKGDIPEGYSVSREKKERFSLILESASTNQTSMYLCASSLLGGTEAFFGQGTRLTVV.

The chain recombines TRBV7-2 with TRBJ2-2; 12 bases map to TRBD2. The germline CDR1 and CDR2 sequences are SGHTA and FQGNSA. This CDR3 has 18 amino acids. The trim removed 1 base at V and 3 bases at J, leaving 6 bases unmatched. The CDR3, as DNA: TGTGCCAGCAGCTTAGACGCTAGCGGGAGGGGTTACACCGGGGAGCTGTTTTTT. Translating gives CASSLDASGRGYTGELFF.

In this sample, this clone turned up once. The chain uses TRBV3-1 (or the pseudogene TRBV3-2) and TRBJ2-7; D is perhaps TRBD1 (8 bases). CDR3 length equals 15 residues. Germline V CDR1 and CDR2: LGHDT, YNNKEL (reference sequence). V was pared by 4 bases and J by 0 bases, with 13 bases between. This CDR3 reads CASSPTGGGSYEQYF. The CDR3 DNA follows: TGTGCCAGCAGCCCCACAGGGGGGGGCTCCTACGAGCAGTACTTC.

The chain joins TRBV28 to TRBJ1-5, with D possibly TRBD1 on 5 matching bases. This CDR3 has 15 residues. CDR1 is MDHEN, CDR2 SYDVKM, per germline. Trimming pared 4 bases from V and 5 bases from J, leaving 15 bases between. The CDR3 sequence is CASSSPVQGDQPQHF. Here the CDR3 DNA reads TGTGCCAGCAGTTCCCCCGTGCAGGGTGATCAGCCCCAGCATTTT.